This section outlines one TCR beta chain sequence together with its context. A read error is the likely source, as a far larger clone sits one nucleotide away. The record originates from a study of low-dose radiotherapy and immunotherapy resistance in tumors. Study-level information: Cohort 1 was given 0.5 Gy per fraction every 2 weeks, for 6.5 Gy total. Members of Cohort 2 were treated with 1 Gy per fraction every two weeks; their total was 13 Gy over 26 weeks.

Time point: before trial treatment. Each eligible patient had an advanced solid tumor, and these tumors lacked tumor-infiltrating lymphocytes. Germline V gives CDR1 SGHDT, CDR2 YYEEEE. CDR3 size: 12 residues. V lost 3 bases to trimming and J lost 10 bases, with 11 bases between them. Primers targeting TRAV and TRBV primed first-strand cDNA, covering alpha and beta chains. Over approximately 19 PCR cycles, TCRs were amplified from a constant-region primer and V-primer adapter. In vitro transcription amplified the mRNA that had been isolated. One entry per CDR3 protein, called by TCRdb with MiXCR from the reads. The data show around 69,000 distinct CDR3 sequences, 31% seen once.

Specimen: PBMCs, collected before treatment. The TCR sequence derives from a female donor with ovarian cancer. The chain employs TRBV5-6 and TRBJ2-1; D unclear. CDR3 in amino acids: CASSSDGYEQFF. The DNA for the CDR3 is TGTGCCAGCAGCTCCGATGGCTACGAGCAGTTCTTC. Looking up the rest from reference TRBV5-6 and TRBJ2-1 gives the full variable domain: DAGVTQSPTHLIKTRGQQVTLRCSPKSGHDTVSWYQQALGQGPQFIFQYYEEEERQRGNFPDRFSGHQFPNYSSELNVNALLLGDSALYLCASSSDGYEQFFGPGTRLTVL.